This TCR beta chain was identified in a study of shared clonotypes between healthy human individuals. Sequencing used immunoSEQ multiplex PCR; TCRdb keeps in-frame clones, though not all of them. Among approximately 640,000 clones listed, 72% were seen once. This clone was recorded a few times. This specimen includes other DNA sequences encoding the same CDR3. Among the donors, all were Caucasian adults who lived in Nashville, Tennessee. The CDR3 has 16 amino acids. Losses at the gene ends were 3 bases for V and 1 base for J; bases not matched to a gene: 9. From germline, CDR1 is SQVTM and CDR2 ANQGSEA.

The sequenced sample consisted of memory CD4+ T cells sorted from blood. Regarding subset: CD45RA-negative fraction. V gene TRBV29-1 combines with J gene TRBJ2-3; 8 bases agree with TRBD1. The source of this sequence is a woman aged 30 to 39 in good health. The chain's CDR3 is CSVEVQGAGGTDTQYF. The CDR3 coding sequence is TGCAGCGTTGAGGTGCAGGGGGCGGGCGGCACAGATACGCAGTATTTT.